This T cell receptor beta chain was documented in a study of CD8+CD57+ T cells in acquired aplastic anemia. This CDR3 comprises 12 residues. The germline V and J ends were trimmed by 6 bases and 7 bases, with 15 bases remaining between them. The germline V gene encodes CDR1 SQVTM and CDR2 ANQGSEA. Genomic DNA, serving as template, underwent TCR beta VDJ and CDR3 profiling. Via MiXCR, TCRdb re-called the reads, giving one row per CDR3 protein. This table holds tens of thousands of distinct CDR3 sequences, around 70% found once. The sequence was collected from a human donor in good health, serving as a control. V usage is TRBV29-1 and J usage is TRBJ1-1, with no clear D. The specimen sequenced was sorted CD4+, CD8+, or CD8+CD57+ T cells (not recorded which) from PBMCs. The CDR3 protein is CSVRELHLEAFF. The CDR3 DNA follows: TGCAGCGTCCGGGAGCTCCACCTTGAAGCTTTCTTT.